The 17 T cell receptor beta chains reported below all come from one sample, sequenced in a study of blood T cell repertoires in COVID-19. The assay was immunoSEQ multiplex PCR, and TCRdb's table has in-frame clones only and misses some. The sample lists hundreds of thousands of clones; around 87% were seen once. The sample consisted of PBMCs or T cells enriched from blood (not recorded which). Receptors were obtained from a man between 40 and 49 years old in a cohort exposed to, infected with or recovered from COVID-19 (not recorded which).

J is TRBJ1-2 and V is TRBV7-9; TRBD1 agrees at 8 bases. V trimming: 6 bases; J trimming: 7 bases; junction bases outside the gene matches: 16. This CDR3 has 16 amino acids. Germline V lookup: CDR1 SEHNR, CDR2 FQNEAQ (reference sequence). DNA of the CDR3: TGTGCCAGCAGTTATCCTAGCGCAGGGGGCCTAGGTGGCTACACCTTC. It specifies CASSYPSAGGLGGYTF. The complete variable domain, with remaining parts taken from reference TRBV7-9 and TRBJ1-2, reads DTGVSQNPRHKITKRGQNVTFRCDPISEHNRLYWYRQTLGQGPEFLTYFQNEAQLEKSRLLSDRFSAERPKGSFSTLEIQRTEQGDSAMYLCASSYPSAGGLGGYTFGSGTRLTVV.

The V and J genes are TRBV21-1 and TRBJ2-3; the table's D gene call, TRBD1, was not cross checked with the DNA. TRBV21-1 is a known pseudogene. The CDR3 sequence is 18 residues long. CDR3 sequence: CASSKALSTGGLPDTQYF. The CDR3 nucleotides are TGTGCCAGCAGCAAAGCGCTTTCGACAGGGGGATTGCCAGATACGCAGTATTTT.

This chain joins TRBV3-1 (or the pseudogene TRBV3-2) and TRBJ2-7; 10 nucleotides match TRBD2. V shed 4 bases, J shed 6 bases, and the junction held 9 bases outside the gene matches. This CDR3 is built from 15 residues. CDR1 LGHDT and CDR2 YNNKEL come from the germline V gene (reference sequence). DNA for the CDR3: TGTGCCAGCAGCCTAGCTAGCGGGAGCGGGCGCGAGCAGTACTTC. Amino acid sequence: CASSLASGSGREQYF.

The chain's CDR3 is CASSLNRDSNNSPLHF. The DNA of the CDR3 is TGCGCCAGCAGCTTAAACCGGGACAGTAATAATTCACCCCTCCACTTT. The gene calls are TRBV5-1 and TRBJ1-6, with 7 bases fitting TRBD1. The V gene's germline CDR1 is SGHRS and CDR2 YFSETQ. J gave up 5 bases and V 2 bases, and 7 bases lay outside the gene matches. CDR3 size: 16 residues.

The chain couples TRBV27 to TRBJ2-7; 12 bases map to TRBD2. The CDR3 is made up of 15 amino acids. Germline V gene lookup returns CDR1 MNHEY and CDR2 SMNVEV (reference sequence). Trimming at V came to 5 bases and at J to 5 bases, leaving 7 bases not matched to a gene. The CDR3: CASSATSGSVHEQYF. CDR3 in DNA: TGTGCCAGCAGTGCGACTAGCGGGAGCGTCCACGAGCAGTACTTC.

V usage is TRBV6-5 and J usage is TRBJ1-1; no clear D gene. The length of the CDR3 is 13 residues. The V gene's germline CDR1 is MNHEY and CDR2 SVGAGI. The V gene lost 6 bases and the J gene lost 1 base, with 9 bases spanning the gap. In DNA, the CDR3 is TGTGCCAGCAGAGAGACAAGGAACACTGAAGCTTTCTTT. Translated, it gives CASRETRNTEAFF.

This clone came up once. The chain joins TRBV10-1 to TRBJ2-1, with 9 bases identical to TRBD2. V gave up 0 bases and J gave up 5 bases; unmatched junction bases: 5. In germline, CDR1 is WNHNN, CDR2 SYGVQD (reference sequence). There are 16 residues in the CDR3. The CDR3 sequence is CASSESGGRDDNEQFF. The CDR3 coding sequence is TGCGCCAGCAGTGAGTCGGGCGGGAGGGACGACAATGAGCAGTTCTTC.

The gene calls are TRBV30 and TRBJ2-1; 7 nucleotides agree with TRBD2. Germline CDR1 and CDR2: GTSNPN and SVGIG (reference sequence). The CDR3 is 14 residues long. The V gene end was trimmed by 4 bases and the J gene end by 5 bases; junction bases not matched to a gene: 8. The CDR3 DNA follows: TGTGCCTGGAATTCCGGTCTAGCGGACAATGAGCAGTTCTTC. It specifies CAWNSGLADNEQFF.

This clone was seen only a few times. This sequence joins TRBV5-8 and TRBJ2-3, with 10 bases lining up with TRBD1. Trimming cost V 4 bases and J 1 base; bases outside gene matches: 6. This CDR3 is built from 16 residues. Germline CDR1 and CDR2: SGHTS and YDEGEE. The CDR3 DNA is TGTGCCAGCAGCCGGAGGGACAGGGGTGGCACAGATACGCAGTATTTT. The encoded protein is CASSRRDRGGTDTQYF.

The CDR3 here is CASSRGDGELFF. DNA of the CDR3: TGTGCCAGCAGCCGGGGGGACGGGGAGCTGTTTTTT. The chain uses TRBV7-9 and TRBJ2-2; 7 bases map to TRBD2. With 5 bases clipped from V and 7 bases from J, the junction kept 1 base outside the gene matches. This CDR3 has 12 residues. In germline, CDR1 is SEHNR, CDR2 FQNEAQ (reference sequence). Using reference TRBV7-9 and TRBJ2-2 for the parts outside the CDR3, the full variable domain is DTGVSQNPRHKITKRGQNVTFRCDPISEHNRLYWYRQTLGQGPEFLTYFQNEAQLEKSRLLSDRFSAERPKGSFSTLEIQRTEQGDSAMYLCASSRGDGELFFGEGSRLTVL.

J is TRBJ2-7 and V is TRBV27; perhaps TRBD1 as D (5 bases). V was shortened by 2 bases and J by 3 bases, with 8 bases between the two germline ends. Germline V gene sequence: CDR1 MNHEY, CDR2 SMNVEV (reference sequence). The CDR3 totals 13 residues. CDR3 sequence: CASSLKGDYEQYF. DNA of the CDR3: TGTGCCAGCAGTTTAAAAGGGGACTACGAGCAGTACTTC.

The chain employs TRBV5-1 and TRBJ1-4; 10 nucleotides match TRBD1. Germline trimming cut 3 bases from V and 12 bases from J; bases unmatched to any gene: 11. Germline CDR1 and CDR2: SGHRS and YFSETQ. CDR3 length: 15 amino acids. CDR3 sequence: CASSSTGTGAPELFF. Written as DNA, the CDR3 is TGCGCCAGCAGCTCCACCGGGACAGGGGCGCCTGAACTGTTTTTT.

The chain carries TRBV19 and TRBJ1-1; no firm D call. Per germline, CDR1 LNHDA and CDR2 SQIVND (reference sequence). Trimming removed 3 bases from V and 0 bases from J, with 8 bases in between. The CDR3 is 14 amino acids. CDR3 nucleotide sequence: TGTGCCAGTAGTATGCGCCGGGTGAACACTGAAGCTTTCTTT. Protein: CASSMRRVNTEAFF.

V usage is TRBV7-9 and J usage is TRBJ2-2; TRBD2 aligns across 7 bases. Germline CDR1 is SEHNR and CDR2 is FQNEAQ (reference sequence). The CDR3 totals 14 residues. J lost 4 bases, V lost 5 bases, and 4 bases had no gene match. The CDR3 protein is CASSPGRATGELFF. The DNA for the CDR3 is TGTGCCAGCAGCCCAGGGAGGGCCACCGGGGAGCTGTTTTTT.

This chain connects TRBV18 to TRBJ1-2; possible D gene TRBD1, 5 bases. Trimming removed 3 bases from V and 4 bases from J, with 9 bases in between. Germline V gene lookup returns CDR1 KGHSH and CDR2 LQKENI. The length of the CDR3 is 13 residues. For the CDR3, the DNA is TGTGCCAGCTCACCGTCTGGGGCCTATGGCTACACCTTC. This encodes CASSPSGAYGYTF. Full variable domain (outside the CDR3, taken from reference TRBV18 and TRBJ1-2): NAGVMQNPRHLVRRRGQEARLRCSPMKGHSHVYWYRQLPEEGLKFMVYLQKENIIDESGMPKERFSAEFPKEGPSILRIQQVVRGDSAAYFCASSPSGAYGYTFGSGTRLTVV.

This clone showed up just a few times. The rearrangement links TRBV4-1 to TRBJ1-5; D is possibly TRBD1 (5 bases). CDR3 length: 17 residues. Germline V lookup: CDR1 MGHRA, CDR2 YSYEKL. Trimming removed 4 bases at V and 0 bases at J, with 16 bases between. CDR3 nucleotide sequence: TGCGCCAGCAGCCCCCAGAGGGGCGGGGATAGCAATCAGCCCCAGCATTTT. Its translation is CASSPQRGGDSNQPQHF.

The V and J genes are TRBV25-1 and TRBJ1-6, with D possibly being TRBD1 (5 bases). V was shortened by 6 bases and J by 4 bases, with 13 bases between the two germline ends. This CDR3 region has 15 residues. Germline V lookup: CDR1 MGHDK, CDR2 SYGVNS. The CDR3 loop reads CASSPGTAYNSPLHF. The CDR3 DNA sequence: TGTGCCAGCAGCCCCGGGACTGCTTATAATTCACCCCTCCACTTT.